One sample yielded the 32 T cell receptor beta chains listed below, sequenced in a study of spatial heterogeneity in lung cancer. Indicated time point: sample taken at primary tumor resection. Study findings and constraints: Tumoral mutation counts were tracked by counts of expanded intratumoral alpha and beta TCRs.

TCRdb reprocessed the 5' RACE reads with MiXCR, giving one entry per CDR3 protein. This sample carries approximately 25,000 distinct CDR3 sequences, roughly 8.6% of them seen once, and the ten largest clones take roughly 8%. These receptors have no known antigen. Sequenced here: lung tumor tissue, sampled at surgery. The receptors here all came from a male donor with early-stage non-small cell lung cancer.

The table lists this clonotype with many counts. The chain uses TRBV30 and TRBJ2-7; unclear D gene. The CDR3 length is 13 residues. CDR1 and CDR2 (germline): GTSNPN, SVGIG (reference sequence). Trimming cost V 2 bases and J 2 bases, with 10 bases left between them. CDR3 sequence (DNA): TGTGCCTGGAGTCCAGGATCGACCTACGAGCAGTACTTC. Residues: CAWSPGSTYEQYF.

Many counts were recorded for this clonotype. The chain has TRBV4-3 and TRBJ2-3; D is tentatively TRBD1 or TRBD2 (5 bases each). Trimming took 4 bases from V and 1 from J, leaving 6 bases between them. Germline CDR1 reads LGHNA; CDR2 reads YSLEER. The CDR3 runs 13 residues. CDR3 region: CASSRGGTDTQYF. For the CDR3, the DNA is TGCGCCAGCAGCCGAGGGGGCACAGATACGCAGTATTTT.

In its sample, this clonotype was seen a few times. The CDR3 protein is CAIGDTEAFF. For the CDR3, the DNA is TGTGCCATTGGGGACACTGAAGCTTTCTTT. The chain employs TRBV6-5 and TRBJ1-1; D ambiguous. V was cut by 10 bases and J by 3 bases, with 6 bases left in between. Looked up from germline, CDR1 is MNHEY and CDR2 is SVGAGI. The CDR3 is 10 residues long.

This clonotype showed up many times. CDR3 coding DNA: TGTCCCATCCAGGGACAGGGACTAACCTACGAGCAGTACTTC. This sequence encodes CPIQGQGLTYEQYF. The chain joins TRBV27 to TRBJ2-7, with TRBD1 matching 9 bases. CDR3 length: 14 amino acids. CDR1 is MNHEY, CDR2 SMNVEV, per germline (reference sequence).

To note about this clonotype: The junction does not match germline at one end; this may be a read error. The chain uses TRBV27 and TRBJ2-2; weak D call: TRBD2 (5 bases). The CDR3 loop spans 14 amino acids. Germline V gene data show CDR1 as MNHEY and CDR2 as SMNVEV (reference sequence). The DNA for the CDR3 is TGTGCCAGCAGTGGACTGATTAACATCGGGGAGCTGTTTTTT. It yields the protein CASSGLINIGELFF.

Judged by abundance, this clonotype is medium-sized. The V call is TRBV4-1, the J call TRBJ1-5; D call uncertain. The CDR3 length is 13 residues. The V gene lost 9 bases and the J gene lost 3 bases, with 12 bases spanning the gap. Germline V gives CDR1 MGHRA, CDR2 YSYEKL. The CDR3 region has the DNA TGCGCCAGTTCTTTGAAGGACAATCAGCCCCAGCATTTT. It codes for CASSLKDNQPQHF.

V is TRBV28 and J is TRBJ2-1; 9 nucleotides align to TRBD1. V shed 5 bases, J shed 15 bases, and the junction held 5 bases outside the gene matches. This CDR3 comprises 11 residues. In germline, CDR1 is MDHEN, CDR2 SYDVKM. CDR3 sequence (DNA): TGTGCCAGCAGTAAGGACAGGGGTCGGTTCTTC. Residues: CASSKDRGRFF.

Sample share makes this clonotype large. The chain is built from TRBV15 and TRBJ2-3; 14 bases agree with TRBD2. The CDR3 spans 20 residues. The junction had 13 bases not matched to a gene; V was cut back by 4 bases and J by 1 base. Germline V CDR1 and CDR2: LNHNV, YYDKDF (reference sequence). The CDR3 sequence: CATSTGLAGGSSGGTDTQYF. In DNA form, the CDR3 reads TGTGCCACCAGCACTGGACTAGCGGGGGGAAGCTCCGGCGGCACAGATACGCAGTATTTT.

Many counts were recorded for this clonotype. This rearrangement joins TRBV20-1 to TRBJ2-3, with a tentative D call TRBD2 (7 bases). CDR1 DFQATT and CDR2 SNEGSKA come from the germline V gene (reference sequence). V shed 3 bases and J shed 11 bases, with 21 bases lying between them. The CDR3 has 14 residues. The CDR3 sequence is CSARLAEGDSMQYF. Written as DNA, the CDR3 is TGCAGTGCTAGGCTAGCGGAGGGGGACTCGATGCAGTATTTT.

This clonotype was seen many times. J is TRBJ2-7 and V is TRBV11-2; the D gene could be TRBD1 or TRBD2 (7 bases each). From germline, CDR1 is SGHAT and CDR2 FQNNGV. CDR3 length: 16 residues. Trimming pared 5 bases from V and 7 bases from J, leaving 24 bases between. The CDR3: CASSDSGTAAVREQYF. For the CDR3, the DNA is TGTGCCAGCAGCGACAGCGGGACAGCTGCCGTTAGGGAGCAGTACTTC.

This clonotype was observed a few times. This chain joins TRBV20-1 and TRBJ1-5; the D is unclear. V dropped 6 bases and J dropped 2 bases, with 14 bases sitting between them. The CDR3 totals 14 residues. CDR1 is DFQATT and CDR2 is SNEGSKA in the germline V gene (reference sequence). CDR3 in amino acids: CSADDQSGNQPQHF. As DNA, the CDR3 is TGCAGTGCCGACGACCAGAGCGGCAATCAGCCCCAGCATTTT.

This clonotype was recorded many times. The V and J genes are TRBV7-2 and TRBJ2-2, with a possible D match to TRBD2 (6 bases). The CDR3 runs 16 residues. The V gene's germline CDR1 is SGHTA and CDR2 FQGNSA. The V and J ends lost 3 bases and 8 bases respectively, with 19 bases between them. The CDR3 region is CASSFRRAGGPGELFF. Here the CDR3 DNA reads TGTGCCAGCAGCTTCCGTCGAGCGGGCGGTCCGGGGGAGCTGTTTTTT.

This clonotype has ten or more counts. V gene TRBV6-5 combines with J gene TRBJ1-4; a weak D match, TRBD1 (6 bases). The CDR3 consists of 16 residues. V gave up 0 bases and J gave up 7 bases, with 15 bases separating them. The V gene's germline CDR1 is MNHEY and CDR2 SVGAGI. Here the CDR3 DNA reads TGTGCCAGCAGTTACTCGATCAGGGGAGGGTCTGAAAAACTGTTTTTT. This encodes CASSYSIRGGSEKLFF.

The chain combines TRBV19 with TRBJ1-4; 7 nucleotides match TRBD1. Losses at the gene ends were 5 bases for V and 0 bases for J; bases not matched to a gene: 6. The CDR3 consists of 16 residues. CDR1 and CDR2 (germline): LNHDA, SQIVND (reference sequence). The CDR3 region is CASSLGDRPTNEKLFF. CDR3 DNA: TGTGCCAGTAGTCTGGGGGACAGACCAACTAATGAAAAACTGTTTTTT.

Written as DNA, the CDR3 is TGTGCCAGCAGCCAAGAAGCACCCGATAGCCCCCAAACAGATACGCAGTATTTT. Residues: CASSQEAPDSPQTDTQYF. The chain carries TRBV3-1 and TRBJ2-3; D gene ambiguous. This CDR3 is built from 18 residues. Trimming pared 0 bases from V and 3 bases from J, leaving 19 bases between. Germline CDR1 and CDR2: LGHDT and YNNKEL (reference sequence).

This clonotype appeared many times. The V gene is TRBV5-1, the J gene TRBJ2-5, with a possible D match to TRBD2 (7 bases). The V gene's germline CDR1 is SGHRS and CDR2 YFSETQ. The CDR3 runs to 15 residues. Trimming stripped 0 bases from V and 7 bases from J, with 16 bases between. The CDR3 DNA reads TGCGCCAGCAGCTTGGAAGGGGGGGGCCCTGGGACCCAGTACTTC. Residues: CASSLEGGGPGTQYF. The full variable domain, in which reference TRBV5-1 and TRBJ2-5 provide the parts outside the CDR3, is KAGVTQTPRYLIKTRGQQVTLSCSPISGHRSVSWYQQTPGQGLQFLFEYFSETQRNKGNFPGRFSGRQFSNSRSEMNVSTLELGDSALYLCASSLEGGGPGTQYFGPGTRLLVL.

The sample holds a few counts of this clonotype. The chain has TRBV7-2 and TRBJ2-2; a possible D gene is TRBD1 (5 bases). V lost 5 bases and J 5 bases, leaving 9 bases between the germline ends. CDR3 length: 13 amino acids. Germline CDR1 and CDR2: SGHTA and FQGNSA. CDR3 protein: CASSLRATGELFF. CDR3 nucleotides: TGTGCCAGCAGCCTCAGGGCTACCGGGGAGCTGTTTTTT.

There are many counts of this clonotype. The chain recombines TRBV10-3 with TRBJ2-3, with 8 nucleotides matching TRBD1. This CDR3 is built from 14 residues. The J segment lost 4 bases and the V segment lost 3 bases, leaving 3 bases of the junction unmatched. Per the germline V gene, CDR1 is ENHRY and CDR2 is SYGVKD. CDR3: CAISERQGPDTQYF. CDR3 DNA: TGTGCCATCAGTGAAAGACAGGGGCCAGATACGCAGTATTTT.

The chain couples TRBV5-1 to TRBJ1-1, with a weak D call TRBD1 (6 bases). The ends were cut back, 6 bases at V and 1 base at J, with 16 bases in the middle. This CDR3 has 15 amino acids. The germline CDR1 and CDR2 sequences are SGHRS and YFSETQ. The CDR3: CASTILGAGNTEAFF. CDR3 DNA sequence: TGCGCCAGCACCATCCTGGGGGCTGGGAACACTGAAGCTTTCTTT.

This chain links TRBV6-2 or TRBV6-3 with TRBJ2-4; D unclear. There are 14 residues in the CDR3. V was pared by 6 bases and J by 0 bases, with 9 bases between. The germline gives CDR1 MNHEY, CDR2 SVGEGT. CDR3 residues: CASSSGIAKNIQYF. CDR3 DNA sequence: TGTGCCAGCAGCTCCGGCATAGCCAAAAACATTCAGTACTTC.

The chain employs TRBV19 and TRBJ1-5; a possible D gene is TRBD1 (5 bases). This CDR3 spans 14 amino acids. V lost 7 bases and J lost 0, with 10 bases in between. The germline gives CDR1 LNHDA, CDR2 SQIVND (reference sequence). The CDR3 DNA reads TGTGCCAGTAAGGAGGGGTATAGCAATCAGCCCCAGCATTTT. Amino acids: CASKEGYSNQPQHF.

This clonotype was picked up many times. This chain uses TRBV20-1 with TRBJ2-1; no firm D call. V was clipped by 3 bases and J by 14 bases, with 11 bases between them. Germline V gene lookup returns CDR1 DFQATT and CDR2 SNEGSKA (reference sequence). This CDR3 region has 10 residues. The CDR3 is CSASTGYEFF. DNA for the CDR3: TGCAGTGCTAGTACTGGGTATGAGTTCTTC.

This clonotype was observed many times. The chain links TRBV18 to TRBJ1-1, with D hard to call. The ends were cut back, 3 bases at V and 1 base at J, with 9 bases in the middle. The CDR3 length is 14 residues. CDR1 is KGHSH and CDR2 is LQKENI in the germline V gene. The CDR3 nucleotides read TGTGCCAGCTCACCGCGACCAGAGAACACTGAAGCTTTCTTT. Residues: CASSPRPENTEAFF.

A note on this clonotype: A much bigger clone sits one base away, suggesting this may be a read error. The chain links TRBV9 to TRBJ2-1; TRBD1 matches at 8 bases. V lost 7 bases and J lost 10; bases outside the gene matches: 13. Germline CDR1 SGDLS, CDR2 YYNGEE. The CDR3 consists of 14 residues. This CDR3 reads CASGDGQGSIEQFF. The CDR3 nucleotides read TGTGCCAGCGGCGATGGACAGGGCTCCATCGAGCAGTTCTTC.

The CDR3 DNA follows: TGTGCCAGCAGCTTAGTTGGTCAGGAGAATGAAAAACTGTTTTTT. Translating it yields CASSLVGQENEKLFF. V usage is TRBV7-8 and J usage is TRBJ1-4; no clear D gene. Germline CDR1 reads SGHVS; CDR2 reads FQNEAQ. This CDR3 is built from 15 residues. Trimming removed 1 base from V and 5 bases from J, with 11 bases in between.

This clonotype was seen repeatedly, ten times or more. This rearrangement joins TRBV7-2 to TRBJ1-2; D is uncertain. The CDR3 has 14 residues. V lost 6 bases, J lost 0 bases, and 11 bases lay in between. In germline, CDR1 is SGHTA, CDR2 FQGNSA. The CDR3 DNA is TGTGCCAGCAGTTACAGAGGACCTAACTATGGCTACACCTTC. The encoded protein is CASSYRGPNYGYTF.

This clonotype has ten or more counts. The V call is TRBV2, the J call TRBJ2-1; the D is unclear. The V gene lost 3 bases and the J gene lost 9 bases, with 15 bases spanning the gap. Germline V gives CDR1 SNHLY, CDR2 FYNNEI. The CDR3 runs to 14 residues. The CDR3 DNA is TGTGCCAGCAGTGAGTCTATCCGATTCTTTGAGCAGTTCTTC. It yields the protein CASSESIRFFEQFF. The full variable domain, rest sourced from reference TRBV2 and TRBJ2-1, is EPEVTQTPSHQVTQMGQEVILRCVPISNHLYFYWYRQILGQKVEFLVSFYNNEISEKSEIFDDQFSVERPDGSNFTLKIRSTKLEDSAMYFCASSESIRFFEQFFGPGTRLTVL.

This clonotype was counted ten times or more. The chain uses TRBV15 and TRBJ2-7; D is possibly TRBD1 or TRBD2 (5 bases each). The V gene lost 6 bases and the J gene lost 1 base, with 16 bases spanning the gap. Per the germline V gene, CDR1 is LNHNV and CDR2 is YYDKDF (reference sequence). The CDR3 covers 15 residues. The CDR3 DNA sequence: TGTGCCACCAGAGGGGCCGGGACGGCATCCTACGAGCAGTACTTC. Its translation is CATRGAGTASYEQYF.

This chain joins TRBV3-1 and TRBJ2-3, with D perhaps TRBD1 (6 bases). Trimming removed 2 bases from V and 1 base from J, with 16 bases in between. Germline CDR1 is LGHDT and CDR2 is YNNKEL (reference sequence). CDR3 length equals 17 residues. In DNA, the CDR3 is TGTGCCAGCAGCCAATACGGGACATTTTACCGCACAGATACGCAGTATTTT. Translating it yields CASSQYGTFYRTDTQYF.

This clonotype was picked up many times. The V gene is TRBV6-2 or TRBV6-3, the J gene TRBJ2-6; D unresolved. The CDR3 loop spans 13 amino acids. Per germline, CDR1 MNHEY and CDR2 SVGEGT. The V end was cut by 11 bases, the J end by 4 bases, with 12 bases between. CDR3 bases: TGTGCCTCCGGGCTGTCGGGGGCCAACGTCCTGACTTTC. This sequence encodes CASGLSGANVLTF.

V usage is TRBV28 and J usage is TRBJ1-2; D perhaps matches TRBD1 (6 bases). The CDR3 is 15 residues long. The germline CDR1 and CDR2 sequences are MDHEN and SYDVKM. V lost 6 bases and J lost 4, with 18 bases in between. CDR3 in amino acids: CASSSGAGNSYGYTF. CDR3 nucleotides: TGTGCCAGCAGCTCGGGGGCAGGGAACAGCTATGGCTACACCTTC.

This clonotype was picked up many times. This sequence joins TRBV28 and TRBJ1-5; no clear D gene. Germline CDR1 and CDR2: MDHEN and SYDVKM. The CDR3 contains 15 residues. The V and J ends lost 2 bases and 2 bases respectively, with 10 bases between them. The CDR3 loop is CASSLSLAGNQPQHF. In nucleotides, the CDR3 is TGTGCCAGCAGTTTAAGTTTGGCAGGCAATCAGCCCCAGCATTTT.